This T cell receptor (beta chain) was profiled in a study of shared clonotypes between healthy human individuals. Study-wide results and caveats: Clonotypes shared by all four donors outscored non-shared clonotypes in generation probability.

V trimming: 2 bases; J trimming: 0 bases; junction bases outside the gene matches: 2. In germline, CDR1 is MDHEN, CDR2 SYDVKM. The CDR3 runs 16 residues. About this clone itself: The antigen is unknown.

Each cell subset's genomic DNA was divided evenly among several immunoSEQ plates. The table came from immunoSEQ multiplex PCR; TCRdb's copy has only in-frame clones and leaves some out. This repertoire shows about 990,000 clones, 78% found once; its top ten account for roughly 0.61%. Sequencing input: memory CD4+ T cells from PBMCs. Subset indicated: CD45RA-negative fraction. The chain carries TRBV28 and TRBJ2-2; 8 nucleotides match TRBD1. The sequence was collected from a man younger than 35 in good health. Some clones in this sample may be carry-over from other donors' samples. The CDR3 bases are TGTGCCAGCAGTTTACAGGGGGCGCCGAACACCGGGGAGCTGTTTTTT. Translating it yields CASSLQGAPNTGELFF.